The present T cell receptor (beta chain) was sequenced within a study of beta chain features in type 1 diabetes. Study-wide findings and caveats: In type 1 diabetes patients, VDJ junctions had fewer insertions; deletions at these junctions were more frequent.

CDR3 length: 15 residues. The germline V gene encodes CDR1 SGHAT and CDR2 FQNNGV. V was clipped by 5 bases and J by 0 bases, with 11 bases between them. What was sequenced were expressed TCRB transcripts, since all of the isolated RNA had been reverse transcribed. The table came from immunoSEQ multiplex PCR; TCRdb's copy has only in-frame clones and leaves some out. The top ten clones hold over 1% of a sample with about 220,000 clones, around 9.9% of them seen once. There are many counts of this clone. Its antigen remains unknown. The rearrangement joins TRBV11-2 to TRBJ2-1; D unresolved. Sequenced material: central memory CD4+ T cells from blood. This sequence was found in a man younger than 30 in good health. CDR3 DNA sequence: TGTGCCAGCAGCACGGGCCCGCTCTCCTACAATGAGCAGTTCTTC. Encoded protein: CASSTGPLSYNEQFF.